A selection of T cell receptor beta chains follows, all from one sample in a study of blood T cells in healthy people across ages. One entry per CDR3 protein results from TCRdb running MiXCR on the 5' RACE reads. The table shows around 1.5 million distinct CDR3 sequences, with approximately 59% occurring only once. The sequenced sample was blood. The receptors originated from a young man in good health. Both conserved end residues are trimmed from each CDR3. Each record gives: J gene, V gene, CDR3 protein.

TRBJ2-7 TRBV15 ATSARDKSYEQY
TRBJ2-7 TRBV4-1 ASSQLGQTYEQY
TRBJ2-1 TRBV6-2/TRBV6-3 ASSGTGGAHNEQF
TRBJ1-2 TRBV6-6 ASSYSTENNYGYT
TRBJ2-7 TRBV10-3 AISEPGHIYEQY
TRBJ2-3 TRBV7-8 ASSLRRAGLSTDTQY
TRBJ2-3 TRBV27 ASTTNPSGSTDTQY
TRBJ2-1 TRBV5-1 ASSFSRITLDEQF
TRBJ2-1 TRBV6-1 ASSEADRSGNEQF
TRBJ2-6 TRBV2 ASGGLGANVLT
TRBJ1-1 TRBV6-1 ASSSNPGGNTEAF
TRBJ2-3 TRBV29-1 SVADPVGSTDTQY
TRBJ2-3 TRBV29-1 SAGSDRATDTQY
TRBJ1-1 TRBV7-2 ASSLAPGFVGRAEAF
TRBJ1-5 TRBV6-2/TRBV6-3 ASSYSRDREVSNQPQH
TRBJ1-5 TRBV27 ASSLSNQADQPQH
TRBJ2-2 TRBV20-1 SANHPVTGELF
TRBJ2-5 TRBV6-2/TRBV6-3 ASSYRLAVRLKETQY
TRBJ1-6 TRBV25-1 ASSSTGGTSPLH
TRBJ2-6 TRBV18 ASSPDTGQGANVLT
TRBJ2-3 TRBV6-1 ASGQGDQY
TRBJ2-2 TRBV11-2 ASSLVAGGRSGELF
TRBJ2-7 TRBV20-1 SARDQSASAYEQY
TRBJ2-7 TRBV20-1 SANTGNSEQY